These 28 T cell receptor beta chains were sequenced from one sample in a study of spatial heterogeneity in lung cancer. Study-wide results and limits: It was found that expanded intratumoral alpha and beta TCR counts tracked tumor mutation counts.

Time point denoted: sample taken at primary tumor resection. The antigens these receptors bind are not known. TCRdb called the 5' RACE reads again in MiXCR, with one record for every CDR3 protein. The sample has 190 or so distinct CDR3 sequences, roughly 30% seen once. Sequenced material: lung tumor tissue, taken at surgery. Receptor source: a male donor with early-stage non-small cell lung cancer.

By share of the sample, this clonotype is hyperexpanded. A library made for alpha chains picked up this beta chain off target, so its size means little. The J gene is TRBJ2-2, the V gene TRBV5-5, with unresolved D. Per the germline V gene, CDR1 is SGHKS and CDR2 is YYEKEE (reference sequence). This CDR3 has 14 residues. The ends were cut back, 1 base at V and 1 base at J, with 5 bases in the middle. CDR3 amino acids: CASSLNWNTGELFF. The DNA for the CDR3 is TGTGCCAGCAGCTTGAATTGGAACACCGGGGAGCTGTTTTTT.

Regarding this clonotype: This beta chain slipped into a library made for alpha chains as a stray read, so its size is not meaningful. The rearrangement joins TRBV11-3 to TRBJ2-1; a possible D gene is TRBD2 (5 bases). The CDR3 sequence is 15 residues long. V was clipped by 5 bases and J by 3 bases, with 14 bases between them. Germline CDR1 is SGHNT and CDR2 is YENEEA. The CDR3 nucleotides are TGTGCCAGCAGCCTGAGGACTTCAATCTACAATGAGCAGTTCTTC. Its protein is CASSLRTSIYNEQFF.

Turning to this clonotype: With the library built for alpha chains, this beta chain is off target and its frequency is not meaningful. The CDR3 coding sequence is TGTGCCAGGAGCTCTCCAGGGTTACGGACCTACGAGCAGTACTTC. It specifies CARSSPGLRTYEQYF. The chain recombines TRBV19 with TRBJ2-7; tentative D call: TRBD1 (5 bases). CDR1 is LNHDA, CDR2 SQIVND, per germline (reference sequence). V was pared by 9 bases and J by 2 bases, with 20 bases between. This CDR3 contains 15 residues. Looking up the rest from reference TRBV19 and TRBJ2-7 gives the full variable domain: DGGITQSPKYLFRKEGQNVTLSCEQNLNHDAMYWYRQDPGQGLRLIYYSQIVNDFQKGDIAEGYSVSREKKESFPLTVTSAQKNPTAFYLCARSSPGLRTYEQYFGPGTRLTVT.

About this clonotype: The library was built for alpha chains, so this beta chain is an off-target read and its size means little. In DNA, the CDR3 is TGCGCCAGCAGCCAAGATCTGAGGATAGGCTCCTACAATGAGCAGTTCTTC. Protein sequence: CASSQDLRIGSYNEQFF. The V and J genes are TRBV4-3 and TRBJ2-1; D not certain. Trimming stripped 0 bases from V and 0 bases from J, with 12 bases between. This CDR3 is 17 amino acids long. Germline V lookup: CDR1 LGHNA, CDR2 YSLEER.

This clonotype was found a few times. This beta chain is off target for a library built for alpha chains, so its abundance means little. The V and J genes are TRBV6-1 and TRBJ2-7; tentative D call: TRBD2 (6 bases). The CDR3 totals 13 residues. CDR1 MNHNS and CDR2 SASEGT come from the germline V gene. V was cut by 6 bases and J by 2 bases, with 11 bases left in between. This chain's CDR3 is CASRGGSTYEQYF. CDR3 in DNA: TGTGCCAGCAGGGGGGGATCCACCTACGAGCAGTACTTC.

A note on this clonotype: Little can be read into the size of this beta chain, an off-target read in a library designed for alpha chains. The J gene is TRBJ1-6, the V gene TRBV4-1; no definite D call. With 0 bases removed from V and 11 bases from J, the gap between germline ends came to 17 bases. This CDR3 contains 16 residues. In germline, CDR1 is MGHRA, CDR2 YSYEKL. The CDR3 nucleotides read TGCGCCAGCAGCCAAGATTATGGGCTTACTAGGACACCCCTCCACTTT. Translating it yields CASSQDYGLTRTPLHF.

A word on this clonotype: The library was prepared for alpha chains; this beta chain is a stray read, so its frequency means little. This chain connects TRBV6-2 or TRBV6-3 to TRBJ1-1; tentative D call: TRBD1 (6 bases). CDR1 MNHEY and CDR2 SVGEGT come from the germline V gene. With 8 bases removed from V and 6 bases from J, the gap between germline ends came to 16 bases. This CDR3 has 13 residues. Here the CDR3 reads CASGFQGFAEAFF. The CDR3 bases are TGTGCCAGCGGCTTTCAGGGGTTCGCTGAAGCTTTCTTT.

This clonotype appeared a few times. The library was designed around alpha chains, so this beta chain is a stray read whose abundance carries little weight. The chain uses TRBV5-1 and TRBJ1-1; no definite D call. The CDR3 is 13 residues long. Germline CDR1 is SGHRS and CDR2 is YFSETQ. Trimming cost V 4 bases and J 3 bases, with 10 bases left between them. The CDR3: CASSLDGYTEAFF. The CDR3 coding sequence is TGCGCCAGCAGCCTGGACGGGTACACTGAAGCTTTCTTT.

Note on this clonotype: This beta chain was picked up by a library intended for alpha chains and is off target, so its count carries little meaning. The chain links TRBV11-2 to TRBJ2-4; 8 positions match TRBD1. With V trimmed by 4 bases and J by 8 bases, 7 bases remained unmatched. Looked up from germline, CDR1 is SGHAT and CDR2 is FQNNGV. The CDR3 extends over 14 amino acids. The CDR3 region has the DNA TGTGCCAGCAGCTGGCAGGGGGCGTCGGACATTCAGTACTTC. Residues: CASSWQGASDIQYF.

This clonotype is large (0.1 to 1%) in the sample. A library prepared for alpha chains yielded this beta chain as an off-target read; its size is of little meaning. The rearrangement uses TRBV12-3 or TRBV12-4 and TRBJ1-5; D not resolved. The CDR3 covers 12 residues. V gave up 3 bases and J gave up 6 bases, with 6 bases separating them. The CDR3 DNA reads TGTGCCAGCAGTTTCGCCGGTCAGCCCCAGCATTTT. Amino acids: CASSFAGQPQHF.

This clonotype is deemed hyperexpanded. Being off target in a library aimed at alpha chains, this beta chain has a size of little meaning. The V and J genes are TRBV29-1 and TRBJ2-7; D call uncertain. Germline CDR1 SQVTM, CDR2 ANQGSEA. V gave up 6 bases and J gave up 5 bases, with 11 bases separating them. The CDR3 loop spans 11 amino acids. CDR3 nucleotide sequence: TGCAGCGTCAGAAGCGTGGACGAGCAGTACTTC. Amino acid sequence: CSVRSVDEQYF.

To note about this clonotype: Within a library made for alpha chains, this beta chain is off target, and its count is uninformative. This sequence joins TRBV18 and TRBJ2-1; D unresolved. Germline V CDR1 and CDR2: KGHSH, LQKENI. The CDR3 is 14 amino acids. Trimming removed 5 bases at V and 2 bases at J, with 10 bases between. CDR3 residues: CASSGPPAYNEQFF. The CDR3 DNA reads as TGTGCCAGCTCAGGTCCCCCAGCCTACAATGAGCAGTTCTTC.

This clonotype appeared a few times. This beta chain came through as a stray read in a library set up for alpha chains, and its size says little. This chain joins TRBV12-3 or TRBV12-4 and TRBJ1-5; D might be TRBD1 (5 bases). The ends were cut back, 1 base at V and 4 bases at J, with 11 bases in the middle. This CDR3 contains 15 residues. The CDR3 loop reads CASSLGSGRNQPQHF. The CDR3 region has the DNA TGTGCCAGCAGTTTAGGGTCAGGGCGGAATCAGCCCCAGCATTTT.

A note on this clonotype: The library was built for alpha chains, so this beta chain is an off-target read and its size means little. The chain carries TRBV25-1 and TRBJ2-2; D gene unclear. V was pared by 7 bases and J by 3 bases, with 6 bases between. The CDR3 loop spans 12 amino acids. Germline lookup yields CDR1 MGHDK and CDR2 SYGVNS. CDR3 region: CASTQYTGELFF. CDR3 bases: TGTGCCAGCACTCAGTACACCGGGGAGCTGTTTTTT. The full variable domain, in which reference TRBV25-1 and TRBJ2-2 provide the parts outside the CDR3, is EADIYQTPRYLVIGTGKKITLECSQTMGHDKMYWYQQDPGMELHLIHYSYGVNSTEKGDLSSESTVSRIRTEHFPLTLESARPSHTSQYLCASTQYTGELFFGEGSRLTVL.

Details on this clonotype: This beta chain appears as a stray read in a library generated for alpha chains; its size is not informative. The CDR3 protein is CASSSPAGSSYEQYF. The CDR3 DNA is TGTGCCAGCAGTTCACCGGCAGGGAGCTCCTACGAGCAGTACTTC. V and J are TRBV28 and TRBJ2-7; the D gene could be TRBD1 or TRBD2 (5 bases each). V gave up 4 bases and J gave up 0 bases, with 13 bases separating them. There are 15 residues in the CDR3. The germline CDR1 and CDR2 sequences are MDHEN and SYDVKM.

Points on this clonotype: Since it is a stray read in a library aimed at alpha chains, this beta chain has a size that is not meaningful. The CDR3 protein is CASSSRGETEAFF. Here the CDR3 DNA reads TGTGCCAGCAGCTCACGAGGCGAGACTGAAGCTTTCTTT. The chain is built from TRBV9 and TRBJ1-1, with D hard to call. The CDR3 runs 13 residues. V was pared by 4 bases and J by 5 bases, with 12 bases between. Germline loops: CDR1 SGDLS, CDR2 YYNGEE.

Note on this clonotype: Since the library was made to target alpha chains, this beta chain is a stray read and its abundance is not meaningful. The genes are TRBV20-1 and TRBJ2-3; TRBD2 aligns across 13 bases. Looked up from germline, CDR1 is DFQATT and CDR2 is SNEGSKA (reference sequence). The CDR3 loop spans 19 amino acids. V shed 8 bases and J 0 bases; nucleotides not matched to a gene: 17. CDR3 DNA sequence: TGCAGTCACTGGGGACGTGGACTAGCGGGAGCAATCAGCACAGATACGCAGTATTTT. This sequence encodes CSHWGRGLAGAISTDTQYF.

Of note for this clonotype: As an off-target read in a library built for alpha chains, this beta chain has a frequency of little significance. This chain connects TRBV6-1 to TRBJ2-5; the D is unclear. CDR1 is MNHNS, CDR2 SASEGT, per germline. This CDR3 has 13 residues. Trimming left V 7 bases short and J 0 bases short, with 9 bases between. CDR3 coding DNA: TGTGCCAGCACTTCTAGGGACCAAGAGACCCAGTACTTC. It is translated as CASTSRDQETQYF.

Comments on this clonotype: Because this beta chain is a stray read in a library intended to capture alpha chains, its abundance should not be given much weight. V and J are TRBV6-5 and TRBJ2-7, with D perhaps TRBD1 (6 bases). The CDR3 runs to 15 residues. Trimming cost V 0 bases and J 2 bases, with 11 bases left between them. CDR1 and CDR2 from the germline V gene are MNHEY and SVGAGI. CDR3 DNA sequence: TGTGCCAGCAGTTACTCACAGGGTTTAGCCTACGAGCAGTACTTC. Translation gives CASSYSQGLAYEQYF.

Concerning this clonotype: This beta chain is an unintended read in a library built for alpha chains; its size means little. This sequence joins TRBV5-1 and TRBJ2-7, with 7 bases identical to TRBD1. The germline V gene has CDR1 SGHRS and CDR2 YFSETQ. The CDR3 loop spans 14 amino acids. Trimming took 7 bases from V and 5 from J; bases not matched to a gene: 12. This chain's CDR3 is CASGRQGEVDEQYF. CDR3 nucleotides: TGCGCCAGCGGCAGACAGGGCGAGGTTGACGAGCAGTACTTC.

Worth noting for this clonotype: This beta chain is a stray read from a library made for alpha chains; its abundance is not meaningful. The chain joins TRBV19 to TRBJ2-3, with 10 bases aligning to TRBD2. The germline V gene has CDR1 LNHDA and CDR2 SQIVND (reference sequence). The CDR3 sequence is 16 residues long. J was trimmed by 2 bases and V by 7 bases; bases with no gene match: 9. The CDR3 region has the DNA TGTGCCAGTACCAAAGGAGGACTAGCGGCCACAGATACGCAGTATTTT. Translated: CASTKGGLAATDTQYF. The full variable domain, rest sourced from reference TRBV19 and TRBJ2-3, is DGGITQSPKYLFRKEGQNVTLSCEQNLNHDAMYWYRQDPGQGLRLIYYSQIVNDFQKGDIAEGYSVSREKKESFPLTVTSAQKNPTAFYLCASTKGGLAATDTQYFGPGTRLTVL.

The sample holds a few counts of this clonotype. Little can be read into the size of this beta chain, an off-target read in a library designed for alpha chains. This chain links TRBV28 with TRBJ1-5, with a tentative D call TRBD1 (5 bases). Germline-derived CDR1 and CDR2 are MDHEN and SYDVKM. Trimming removed 4 bases from V and 0 bases from J, with 10 bases in between. The CDR3 loop spans 15 amino acids. CDR3: CASSSTDYSNQPQHF. The CDR3 nucleotides are TGTGCCAGCAGTTCGACAGATTATAGCAATCAGCCCCAGCATTTT. Variable domain in full (rest from reference TRBV28 and TRBJ1-5): DVKVTQSSRYLVKRTGEKVFLECVQDMDHENMFWYRQDPGLGLRLIYFSYDVKMKEKGDIPEGYSVSREKKERFSLILESASTNQTSMYLCASSSTDYSNQPQHFGDGTRLSIL.

Concerning this clonotype itself: This beta chain slipped into a library made for alpha chains as a stray read, so its size is not meaningful. The chain uses TRBV9 and TRBJ2-6, with D perhaps TRBD1 or TRBD2 (6 bases each). V was clipped by 4 bases and J by 2 bases, with 10 bases between them. Germline assignment: CDR1 SGDLS and CDR2 YYNGEE. The CDR3 is 15 residues long. CDR3 nucleotides: TGTGCCAGCAGCTCACGGGGGCCTGGGGCCAACGTCCTGACTTTC. This codes for CASSSRGPGANVLTF. The entire variable domain, with the rest obtained from reference TRBV9 and TRBJ2-6, is as follows: DSGVTQTPKHLITATGQRVTLRCSPRSGDLSVYWYQQSLDQGLQFLIQYYNGEERAKGNILERFSAQQFPDLHSELNLSSLELGDSALYFCASSSRGPGANVLTFGAGSRLTVL.

As to this clonotype: This beta chain was picked up by a library intended for alpha chains and is off target, so its count carries little meaning. The CDR3 DNA reads TGTGCCAGCAGCCGTTCGACAGGCCGGAGCTCCTACGAGCAGTACTTC. As protein: CASSRSTGRSSYEQYF. The rearrangement joins TRBV13 to TRBJ2-7, with D maybe TRBD1 (6 bases). V was shortened by 5 bases and J by 0 bases, with 17 bases between the two germline ends. Germline lookup yields CDR1 PRHDT and CDR2 FYEKMQ (reference sequence). The CDR3 is 16 residues long.

In the case of this clonotype: This beta chain is a stray sequence in a library constructed for alpha chains; its clone size is not meaningful. This chain connects TRBV10-3 to TRBJ2-2; a weak D match, TRBD1 (6 bases). V gave up 10 bases and J gave up 6 bases, with 9 bases separating them. The germline V gene encodes CDR1 ENHRY and CDR2 SYGVKD. The CDR3 sequence is 11 residues long. This CDR3 is CASRGSGELFF. In DNA, the CDR3 is TGTGCCAGCAGGGGTTCCGGGGAGCTGTTTTTT.

A word on this clonotype: This beta chain slipped into a library made for alpha chains as a stray read, so its size is not meaningful. The rearrangement links TRBV6-1 to TRBJ1-5, with D possibly TRBD1 on 6 matching bases. The V gene's germline CDR1 is MNHNS and CDR2 SASEGT. Trimming shortened V by 6 bases and J by 5 bases, and 11 bases separated the two germline ends. The CDR3 extends over 13 amino acids. The CDR3 reads CASRPDRYQPQHF. In nucleotides, the CDR3 is TGTGCCAGCAGGCCCGACAGGTATCAGCCCCAGCATTTT.

Comment on this clonotype: This beta chain is a stray sequence in a library constructed for alpha chains; its clone size is not meaningful. The rearrangement uses TRBV20-1 and TRBJ2-5, with D perhaps given as TRBD1 or TRBD2 (6 bases each). V lost 1 base, J lost 5 bases, and 14 bases lay in between. The germline V gene has CDR1 DFQATT and CDR2 SNEGSKA (reference sequence). This CDR3 contains 14 residues. The CDR3 DNA sequence: TGCAGTGCTAGAGGGAGGAGGGGGGCGGAGACCCAGTACTTC. Its protein product is CSARGRRGAETQYF.

This clonotype has only a few counts. This beta chain is a stray read from a library made for alpha chains; its abundance is not meaningful. V is TRBV5-1 and J is TRBJ2-1; D is unresolved. The CDR3 totals 14 residues. The germline V gene has CDR1 SGHRS and CDR2 YFSETQ. The V gene lost 5 bases and the J gene lost 0 bases, with 9 bases spanning the gap. CDR3 coding DNA: TGCGCCAGCAGTAAAACCTACTCCTACAATGAGCAGTTCTTC. It encodes CASSKTYSYNEQFF.